What follows are 21 T cell receptor beta chains derived from one specimen sequenced in a study of blood T cell repertoires in COVID-19. Profiling relied on immunoSEQ multiplex PCR, and the TCRdb table lists in-frame clones only, not all of them. The data hold around 290,000 clones, with about nine tenths observed a single time. Specimen: peripheral blood. These TCRs come from a woman aged 25 to 39 with COVID-19, enrolled during active disease.

The genes are TRBV3-1 (or the pseudogene TRBV3-2) and TRBJ1-1; TRBD1 agrees at 8 bases. V lost 6 bases, J lost 4 bases, and 7 bases stayed unmatched. The CDR3 contains 14 residues. CDR1 is LGHDT, CDR2 YNNKEL, per germline (reference sequence). This chain's CDR3 is CASRLADRGTEAFF. DNA for the CDR3: TGTGCCAGCAGACTCGCCGACAGGGGCACTGAAGCTTTCTTT.

V is TRBV9 and J is TRBJ1-4, with 8 bases matching TRBD1. Germline V gene sequence: CDR1 SGDLS, CDR2 YYNGEE. The V and J ends lost 4 bases and 7 bases, in that order; junction bases with no gene match: 15. The CDR3 loop spans 17 amino acids. The chain's CDR3 is CASSPLAAGGKGEKLFF. In nucleotides, the CDR3 is TGTGCCAGCAGCCCCCTTGCGGCAGGGGGCAAGGGTGAAAAACTGTTTTTT.

The rearrangement uses TRBV30 and TRBJ2-3; D unclear. Germline V gene lookup returns CDR1 GTSNPN and CDR2 SVGIG (reference sequence). The CDR3 consists of 14 residues. V shed 2 bases and J shed 0 bases, with 9 bases lying between them. DNA of the CDR3: TGTGCCTGGAGTATCGGTCTTAGCACAGATACGCAGTATTTT. It translates to CAWSIGLSTDTQYF. Filled out from reference TRBV30 and TRBJ2-3, the complete variable domain reads SQTIHQWPATLVQPVGSPLSLECTVEGTSNPNLYWYRQAAGRGLQLLFYSVGIGQISSEVPQNLSASRPQDRQFILSSKKLLLSDSGFYLCAWSIGLSTDTQYFGPGTRLTVL.

The V and J genes are TRBV7-2 and TRBJ1-4; a weak D match, TRBD1 (5 bases). Looked up from germline, CDR1 is SGHTA and CDR2 is FQGNSA. With 0 bases removed from V and 2 bases from J, the gap between germline ends came to 10 bases. CDR3 size: 16 residues. The CDR3 is CASSLAQGRTNEKLFF. CDR3 DNA sequence: TGTGCCAGCAGCTTAGCGCAGGGAAGGACTAATGAAAAACTGTTTTTT.

This clone was found once. The chain recombines TRBV11-2 with TRBJ2-7; tentatively, D is TRBD1 (5 bases). V was cut by 1 base and J by 3 bases, with 10 bases left in between. This CDR3 comprises 14 residues. Germline V gives CDR1 SGHAT, CDR2 FQNNGV. The CDR3 protein is CASSLGQGLYEQYF. The DNA for the CDR3 is TGTGCCAGCAGCTTAGGGCAGGGTCTCTACGAGCAGTACTTC.

V is TRBV10-3 and J is TRBJ2-5, with D maybe TRBD2 (6 bases). This CDR3 region has 15 residues. Per the germline V gene, CDR1 is ENHRY and CDR2 is SYGVKD. V dropped 3 bases and J dropped 3 bases, with 14 bases sitting between them. CDR3 nucleotide sequence: TGTGCCATCAGTGACCCCCGGGGGTGGAAAGAGACCCAGTACTTC. Its protein is CAISDPRGWKETQYF.

This clone was found a few times. This rearrangement joins TRBV19 to TRBJ1-1, with 10 bases lining up with TRBD1. The CDR3 has 14 residues. Germline V CDR1 and CDR2: LNHDA, SQIVND (reference sequence). Unmatched junction bases numbered 2, after V lost 7 bases and J lost 0 bases. CDR3 sequence (DNA): TGTGCCAGTAACGGACAGGGGGTGAACACTGAAGCTTTCTTT. This sequence encodes CASNGQGVNTEAFF.

The chain is built from TRBV5-1 and TRBJ1-5; possible D gene TRBD1, 5 bases. Trimming pared 2 bases from V and 5 bases from J, leaving 11 bases between. This CDR3 comprises 14 residues. Germline CDR1 is SGHRS and CDR2 is YFSETQ. CDR3 nucleotides: TGCGCCAGCAGCTTAGACAGAATGGATCAGCCCCAGCATTTT. This translates into CASSLDRMDQPQHF.

The rearrangement joins TRBV5-4 to TRBJ2-5; 15 positions agree with TRBD2. The CDR3 loop spans 16 amino acids. V trimming: 3 bases; J trimming: 4 bases; junction bases outside the gene matches: 4. Germline CDR1 and CDR2: SGHNT and YYREEE (reference sequence). CDR3 sequence reads: CASSSGLAGGGETQYF. The CDR3 coding sequence is TGTGCCAGCAGCTCCGGACTAGCGGGAGGGGGAGAGACCCAGTACTTC.

V is TRBV19 and J is TRBJ1-1; D not certain. V was cut by 2 bases and J by 4 bases, with 8 bases left in between. This CDR3 spans 13 amino acids. Looked up from germline, CDR1 is LNHDA and CDR2 is SQIVND (reference sequence). Here the CDR3 reads CASSIISTTEAFF. Here the CDR3 DNA reads TGTGCCAGTAGTATAATCAGTACCACTGAAGCTTTCTTT.

The rearrangement links TRBV30 to TRBJ1-3, with D uncertain. The CDR3 is 13 residues long. V was cut by 0 bases and J by 6 bases, with 9 bases left in between. CDR1 is GTSNPN and CDR2 is SVGIG in the germline V gene (reference sequence). CDR3 DNA: TGTGCCTGGAGTGTGGGCACTCCAAACACCATATATTTT. Translated: CAWSVGTPNTIYF.

The V call is TRBV30, the J call TRBJ1-5, with TRBD1 matching over 7 bases. Unmatched junction bases numbered 9, after V lost 0 bases and J lost 4 bases. This CDR3 has 16 residues. CDR1 and CDR2 (germline): GTSNPN, SVGIG (reference sequence). The CDR3 bases are TGTGCCTGGAGTGTACGTTGGGGGACAGAAAATCAGCCCCAGCATTTT. Translating it yields CAWSVRWGTENQPQHF.

The genes are TRBV5-6 and TRBJ2-7, with 12 bases that match TRBD2. V lost 4 bases to trimming and J lost 4 bases; unmatched junction nucleotides: 6. The germline V gene has CDR1 SGHDT and CDR2 YYEEEE. The CDR3 runs 15 residues. Written as DNA, the CDR3 is TGTGCCAGCAGCGCGGGGACTAGCGGGTTTTACGAGCAGTACTTC. This gives the protein CASSAGTSGFYEQYF.

The CDR3 sequence is CASSMVAGYYGYTF. The CDR3 DNA is TGTGCCAGTAGTATGGTCGCAGGTTACTATGGCTACACCTTC. This rearrangement joins TRBV19 to TRBJ1-2; D uncertain. CDR1 is LNHDA and CDR2 is SQIVND in the germline V gene (reference sequence). V lost 3 bases and J 3 bases, leaving 11 bases between the germline ends. This CDR3 region has 14 residues.

The rearrangement joins TRBV5-1 to TRBJ2-2, with 8 bases that match TRBD2. V shed 0 bases, J shed 2 bases, and the junction held 3 bases outside the gene matches. CDR3 length equals 16 residues. Germline V CDR1 and CDR2: SGHRS, YFSETQ. The CDR3 DNA is TGCGCCAGCAGCTTGGGGCTAGCGGGTAACACCGGGGAGCTGTTTTTT. The encoded protein is CASSLGLAGNTGELFF.

The genes are TRBV11-3 and TRBJ2-1; 9 nucleotides agree with TRBD2. The V and J ends lost 2 bases and 8 bases, in that order; junction bases with no gene match: 13. Germline-derived CDR1 and CDR2 are SGHNT and YENEEA. CDR3 length: 17 residues. The CDR3 DNA reads TGTGCCAGCAGCTTAACTAGAGCTGCGGGAGGGCCTTATGAGCAGTTCTTC. It codes for CASSLTRAAGGPYEQFF.

V and J are TRBV19 and TRBJ1-1; weak D call: TRBD1 (6 bases). This CDR3 contains 14 residues. Looked up from germline, CDR1 is LNHDA and CDR2 is SQIVND (reference sequence). Between the trimmed V and J ends, which lost 5 bases and 1 base, there was a span of 11 bases. CDR3 in amino acids: CASSPGHPNTEAFF. CDR3 DNA sequence: TGTGCCAGTAGTCCGGGACATCCGAACACTGAAGCTTTCTTT.

V is TRBV12-3 or TRBV12-4 and J is TRBJ2-2, with 9 bases aligning to TRBD2. V shed 7 bases, J shed 9 bases, and the junction held 6 bases outside the gene matches. The CDR3 has 13 amino acids. CDR3 coding DNA: TGTGCCAGCAATAGGCGGGAGGGCCGGGAGCTGTTTTTT. Its protein product is CASNRREGRELFF.

CDR3 sequence: CASSLPRGASMNTEAFF. CDR3 bases: TGTGCCAGCAGTCTGCCCCGAGGTGCATCCATGAACACTGAAGCTTTCTTT. The rearrangement joins TRBV28 to TRBJ1-1; no firm D call. The V end was cut by 5 bases, the J end by 0 bases, with 19 bases between. CDR1 and CDR2 (germline): MDHEN, SYDVKM. This CDR3 is 17 amino acids long.

The V gene is TRBV5-1, the J gene TRBJ2-5; 14 bases match TRBD2. V trimming: 4 bases; J trimming: 1 base; junction bases outside the gene matches: 3. Germline-derived CDR1 and CDR2 are SGHRS and YFSETQ. The CDR3 length is 16 residues. The DNA for the CDR3 is TGCGCCAGCAGCCCGGGGACTAGCGGGGGCCAAGAGACCCAGTACTTC. Translated, it gives CASSPGTSGGQETQYF.

This clone was counted a few times. The chain carries TRBV2 and TRBJ2-2; 9 bases match TRBD1. The CDR3 is 15 amino acids. From germline, CDR1 is SNHLY and CDR2 FYNNEI. J was trimmed by 2 bases and V by 6 bases; bases with no gene match: 4. In DNA form, the CDR3 reads TGTGCCAGCAGGGGGACAGGGAGTAACACCGGGGAGCTGTTTTTT. It encodes CASRGTGSNTGELFF.